This TCR beta chain comes out of a study of CD8+ T cells in alopecia areata. Study-level findings and limits: Relative to normal scalp, lesional scalp, especially alopecia totalis/universalis, showed higher clonality.

After isolation, RNA underwent reverse transcription to generate cDNA as the sequencing template. The data were produced by immunoSEQ multiplex PCR, yet TCRdb's version contains in-frame clones alone and is incomplete. The repertoire holds about 250,000 clones, with roughly two thirds as singletons. Germline lookup yields CDR1 LNHDA and CDR2 SQIVND (reference sequence). This CDR3 comprises 14 residues. V was pared by 2 bases and J by 4 bases, with 4 bases of the junction left unmatched. About this clone: Antigen specificity is unknown.

The study team obtained lesional scalp punch biopsies and peripheral blood from alopecia areata patients. V gene TRBV19 combines with J gene TRBJ1-1; 7 positions match TRBD1. The sequencing used CD4+ T cells sorted from blood, collected at week 0. The receptor was isolated from a human donor with alopecia areata. As DNA, the CDR3 is TGTGCCAGTAGTATATCGACAGGGAGCACTGAAGCTTTCTTT. The encoded protein is CASSISTGSTEAFF. The variable domain in full, with the rest retrieved from reference TRBV19 and TRBJ1-1, is DGGITQSPKYLFRKEGQNVTLSCEQNLNHDAMYWYRQDPGQGLRLIYYSQIVNDFQKGDIAEGYSVSREKKESFPLTVTSAQKNPTAFYLCASSISTGSTEAFFGQGTRLTVV.